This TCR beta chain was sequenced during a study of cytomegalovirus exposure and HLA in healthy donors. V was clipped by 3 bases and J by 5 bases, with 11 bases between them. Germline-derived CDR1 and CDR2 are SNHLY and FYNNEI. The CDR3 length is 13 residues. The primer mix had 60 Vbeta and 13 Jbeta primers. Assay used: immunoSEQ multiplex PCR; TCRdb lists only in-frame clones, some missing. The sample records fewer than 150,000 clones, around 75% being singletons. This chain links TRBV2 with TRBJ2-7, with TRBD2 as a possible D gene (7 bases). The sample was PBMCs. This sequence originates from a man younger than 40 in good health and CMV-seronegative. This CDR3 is CASSEGGADEQYF. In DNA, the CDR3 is TGTGCCAGCAGTGAGGGGGGGGCAGACGAGCAGTACTTC.